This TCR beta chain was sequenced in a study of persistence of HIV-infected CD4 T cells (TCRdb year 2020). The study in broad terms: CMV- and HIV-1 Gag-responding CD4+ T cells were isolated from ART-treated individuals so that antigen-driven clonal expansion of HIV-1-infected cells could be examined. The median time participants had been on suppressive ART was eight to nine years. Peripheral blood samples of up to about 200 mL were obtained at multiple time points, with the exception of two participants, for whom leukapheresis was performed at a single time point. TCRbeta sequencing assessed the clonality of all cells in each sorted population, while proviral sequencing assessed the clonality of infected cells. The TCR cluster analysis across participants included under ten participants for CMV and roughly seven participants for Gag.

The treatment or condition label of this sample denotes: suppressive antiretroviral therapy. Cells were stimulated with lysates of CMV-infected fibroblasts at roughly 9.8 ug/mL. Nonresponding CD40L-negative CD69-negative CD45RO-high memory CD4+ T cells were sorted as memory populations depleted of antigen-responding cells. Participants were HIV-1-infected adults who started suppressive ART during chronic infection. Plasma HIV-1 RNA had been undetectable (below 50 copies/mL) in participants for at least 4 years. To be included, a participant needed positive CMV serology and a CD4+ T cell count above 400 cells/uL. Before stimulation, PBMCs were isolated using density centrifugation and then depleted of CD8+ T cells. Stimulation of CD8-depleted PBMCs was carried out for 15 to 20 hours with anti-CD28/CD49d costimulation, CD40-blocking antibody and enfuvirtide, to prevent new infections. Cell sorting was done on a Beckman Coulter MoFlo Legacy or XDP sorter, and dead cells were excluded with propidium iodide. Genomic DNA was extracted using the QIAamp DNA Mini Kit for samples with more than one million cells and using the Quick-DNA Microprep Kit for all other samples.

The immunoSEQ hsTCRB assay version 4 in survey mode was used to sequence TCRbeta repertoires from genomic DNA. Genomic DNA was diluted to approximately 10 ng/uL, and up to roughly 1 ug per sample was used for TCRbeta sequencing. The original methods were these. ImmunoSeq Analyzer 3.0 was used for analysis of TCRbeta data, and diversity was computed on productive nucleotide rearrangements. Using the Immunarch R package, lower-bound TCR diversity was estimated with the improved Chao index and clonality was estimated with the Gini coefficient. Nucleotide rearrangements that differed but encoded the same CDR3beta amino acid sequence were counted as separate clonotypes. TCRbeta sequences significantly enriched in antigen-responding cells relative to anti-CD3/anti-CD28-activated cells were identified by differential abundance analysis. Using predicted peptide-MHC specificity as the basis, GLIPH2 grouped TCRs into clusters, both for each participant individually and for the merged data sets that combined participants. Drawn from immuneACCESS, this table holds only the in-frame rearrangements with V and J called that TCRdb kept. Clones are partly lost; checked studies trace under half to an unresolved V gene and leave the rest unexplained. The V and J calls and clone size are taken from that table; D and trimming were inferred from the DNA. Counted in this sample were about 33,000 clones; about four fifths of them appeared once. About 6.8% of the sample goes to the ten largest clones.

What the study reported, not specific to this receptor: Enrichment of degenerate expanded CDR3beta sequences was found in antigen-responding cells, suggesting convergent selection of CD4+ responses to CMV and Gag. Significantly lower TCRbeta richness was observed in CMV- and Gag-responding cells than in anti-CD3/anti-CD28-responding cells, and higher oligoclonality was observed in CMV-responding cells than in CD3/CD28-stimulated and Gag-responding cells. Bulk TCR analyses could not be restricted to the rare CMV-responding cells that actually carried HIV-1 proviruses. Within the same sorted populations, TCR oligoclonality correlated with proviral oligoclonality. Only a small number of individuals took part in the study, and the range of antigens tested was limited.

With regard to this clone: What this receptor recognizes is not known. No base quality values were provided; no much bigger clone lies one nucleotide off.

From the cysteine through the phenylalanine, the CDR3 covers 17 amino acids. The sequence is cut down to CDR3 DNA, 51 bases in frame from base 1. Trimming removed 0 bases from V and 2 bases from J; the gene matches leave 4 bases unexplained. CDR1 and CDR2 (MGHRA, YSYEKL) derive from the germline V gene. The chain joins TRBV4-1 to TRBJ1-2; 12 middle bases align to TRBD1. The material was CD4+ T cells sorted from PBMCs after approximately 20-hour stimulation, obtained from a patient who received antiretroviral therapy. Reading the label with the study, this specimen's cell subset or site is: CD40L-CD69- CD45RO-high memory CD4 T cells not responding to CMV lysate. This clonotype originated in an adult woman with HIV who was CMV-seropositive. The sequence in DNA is TGCGCCAGCAGCCAAGAATACGGGACAGGGGGCAACTATGGCTACACCTTC. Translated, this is CASSQEYGTGGNYGYTF.